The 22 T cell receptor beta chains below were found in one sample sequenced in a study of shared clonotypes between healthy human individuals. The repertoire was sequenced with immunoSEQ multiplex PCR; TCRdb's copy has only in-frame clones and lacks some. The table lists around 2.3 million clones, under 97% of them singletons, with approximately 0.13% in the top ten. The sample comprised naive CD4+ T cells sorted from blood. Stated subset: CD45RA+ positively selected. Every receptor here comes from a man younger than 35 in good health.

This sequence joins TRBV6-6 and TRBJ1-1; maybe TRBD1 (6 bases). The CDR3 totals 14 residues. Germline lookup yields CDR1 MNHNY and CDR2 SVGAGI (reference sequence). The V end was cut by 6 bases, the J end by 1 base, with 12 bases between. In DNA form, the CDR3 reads TGTGCCAGCAGGCGGGACACGACGAACACTGAAGCTTTCTTT. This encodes CASRRDTTNTEAFF.

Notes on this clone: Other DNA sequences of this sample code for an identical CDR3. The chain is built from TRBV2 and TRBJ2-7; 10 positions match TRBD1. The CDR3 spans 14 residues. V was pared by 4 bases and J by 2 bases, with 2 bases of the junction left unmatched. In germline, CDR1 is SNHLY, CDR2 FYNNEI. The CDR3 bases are TGTGCCAGCAGTGTTGACAGGGGGCCCTACGAGCAGTACTTC. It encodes CASSVDRGPYEQYF. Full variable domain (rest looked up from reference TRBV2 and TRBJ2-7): EPEVTQTPSHQVTQMGQEVILRCVPISNHLYFYWYRQILGQKVEFLVSFYNNEISEKSEIFDDQFSVERPDGSNFTLKIRSTKLEDSAMYFCASSVDRGPYEQYFGPGTRLTVT.

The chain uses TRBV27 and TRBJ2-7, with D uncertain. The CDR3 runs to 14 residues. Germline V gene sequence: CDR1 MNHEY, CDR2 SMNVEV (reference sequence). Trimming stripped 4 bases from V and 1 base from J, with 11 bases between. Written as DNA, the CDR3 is TGTGCCAGCAGTTCCTTCAAAGGGTCCTACGAGCAGTACTTC. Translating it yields CASSSFKGSYEQYF.

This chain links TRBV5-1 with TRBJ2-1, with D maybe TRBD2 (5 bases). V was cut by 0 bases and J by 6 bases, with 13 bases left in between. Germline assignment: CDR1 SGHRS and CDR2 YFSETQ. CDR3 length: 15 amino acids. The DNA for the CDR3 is TGCGCCAGCAGCTTGGTAGCTACCCGGGGCAATGAGCAGTTCTTC. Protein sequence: CASSLVATRGNEQFF.

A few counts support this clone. In DNA, the CDR3 is TGTGCCAGTAGTATATTGTCGGCCATGAACACCGGGGAGCTGTTTTTT. Its protein product is CASSILSAMNTGELFF. This chain joins TRBV19 and TRBJ2-2; D gene unclear. Between the trimmed V and J ends, which lost 2 bases and 1 base, there was a span of 11 bases. In germline, CDR1 is LNHDA, CDR2 SQIVND (reference sequence). The CDR3 has 16 amino acids.

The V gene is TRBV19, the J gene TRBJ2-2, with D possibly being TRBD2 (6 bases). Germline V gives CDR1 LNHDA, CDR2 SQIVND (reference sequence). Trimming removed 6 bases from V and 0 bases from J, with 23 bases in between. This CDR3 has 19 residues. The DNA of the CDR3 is TGTGCCAGTAGGACTCTCCGCGGGACTCCCAACGCGAACACCGGGGAGCTGTTTTTT. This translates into CASRTLRGTPNANTGELFF.

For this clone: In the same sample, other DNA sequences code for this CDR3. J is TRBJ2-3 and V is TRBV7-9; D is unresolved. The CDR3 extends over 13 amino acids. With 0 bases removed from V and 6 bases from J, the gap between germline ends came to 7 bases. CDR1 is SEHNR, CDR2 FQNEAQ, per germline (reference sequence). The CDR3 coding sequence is TGTGCCAGCAGCTTAGCCGGTGGGGATACGCAGTATTTT. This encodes CASSLAGGDTQYF.

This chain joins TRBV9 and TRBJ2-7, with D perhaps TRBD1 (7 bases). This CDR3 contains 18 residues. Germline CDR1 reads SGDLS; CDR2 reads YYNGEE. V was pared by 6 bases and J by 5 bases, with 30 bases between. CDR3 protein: CASNRLFSDLTGRHEQYF. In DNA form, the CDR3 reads TGTGCCAGCAACCGTCTCTTCTCGGACCTGACAGGGAGGCACGAGCAGTACTTC.

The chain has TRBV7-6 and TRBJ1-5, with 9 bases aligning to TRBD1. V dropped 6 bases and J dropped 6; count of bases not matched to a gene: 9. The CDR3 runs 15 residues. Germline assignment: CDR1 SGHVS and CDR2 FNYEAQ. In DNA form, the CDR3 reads TGTGCCAGCAGTCGCGGGGGACAGGGAAGTCAGCCCCAGCATTTT. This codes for CASSRGGQGSQPQHF.

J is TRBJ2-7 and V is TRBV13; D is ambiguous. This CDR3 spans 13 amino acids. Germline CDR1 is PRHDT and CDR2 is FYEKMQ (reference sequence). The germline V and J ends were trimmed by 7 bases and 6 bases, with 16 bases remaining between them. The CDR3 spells CASTSPRSSEQYF. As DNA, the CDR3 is TGTGCCAGCACCTCACCGAGATCTAGCGAGCAGTACTTC.

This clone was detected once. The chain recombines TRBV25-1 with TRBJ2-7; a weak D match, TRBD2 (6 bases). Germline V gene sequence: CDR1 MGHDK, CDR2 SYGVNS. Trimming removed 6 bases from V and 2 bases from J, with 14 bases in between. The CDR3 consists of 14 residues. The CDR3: CASSETGSPYEQYF. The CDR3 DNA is TGTGCCAGCAGCGAAACCGGGAGCCCCTACGAGCAGTACTTC.

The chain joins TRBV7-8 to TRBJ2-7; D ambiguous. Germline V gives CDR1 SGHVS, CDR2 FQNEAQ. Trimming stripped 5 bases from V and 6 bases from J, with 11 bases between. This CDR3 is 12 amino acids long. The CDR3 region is CASSPLAREQYF. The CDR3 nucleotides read TGTGCCAGCAGCCCCCTGGCACGCGAGCAGTACTTC.

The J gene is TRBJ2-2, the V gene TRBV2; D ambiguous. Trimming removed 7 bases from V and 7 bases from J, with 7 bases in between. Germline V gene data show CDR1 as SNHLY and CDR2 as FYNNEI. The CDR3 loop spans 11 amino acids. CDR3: CASNRVGELFF. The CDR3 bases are TGTGCCAGCAACCGGGTCGGGGAGCTGTTTTTT.

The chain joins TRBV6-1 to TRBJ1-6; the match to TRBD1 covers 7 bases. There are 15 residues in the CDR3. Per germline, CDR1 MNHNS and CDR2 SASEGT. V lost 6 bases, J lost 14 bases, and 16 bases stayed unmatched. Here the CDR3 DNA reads TGTGCCAGCAGCGGACAGGCCTCCTCCCGGCGGGCCCTCCACTTT. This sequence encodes CASSGQASSRRALHF.

This CDR3 is CASSQSGTGNNQPQHF. CDR3 bases: TGTGCCAGCTCCCAATCCGGGACAGGAAACAATCAGCCCCAGCATTTT. The rearrangement uses TRBV18 and TRBJ1-5, with 8 bases lining up with TRBD1. CDR3 size: 16 residues. The V segment lost 6 bases and the J segment 3 bases; nucleotides outside the gene matches: 10. The germline V gene encodes CDR1 KGHSH and CDR2 LQKENI.

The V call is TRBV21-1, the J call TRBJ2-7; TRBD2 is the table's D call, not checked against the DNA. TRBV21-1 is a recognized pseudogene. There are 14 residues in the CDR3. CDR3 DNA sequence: TGTGCCAGCAGCAAAGAAGCGGGACGCTACGAGCAGTACTTC. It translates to CASSKEAGRYEQYF.

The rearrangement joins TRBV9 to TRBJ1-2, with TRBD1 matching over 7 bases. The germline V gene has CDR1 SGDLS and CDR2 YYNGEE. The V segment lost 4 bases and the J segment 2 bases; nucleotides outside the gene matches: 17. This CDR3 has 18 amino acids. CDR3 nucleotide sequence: TGTGCCAGCAGCTCCAGACAGGTCTTCGGGACAGACAACTATGGCTACACCTTC. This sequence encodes CASSSRQVFGTDNYGYTF.

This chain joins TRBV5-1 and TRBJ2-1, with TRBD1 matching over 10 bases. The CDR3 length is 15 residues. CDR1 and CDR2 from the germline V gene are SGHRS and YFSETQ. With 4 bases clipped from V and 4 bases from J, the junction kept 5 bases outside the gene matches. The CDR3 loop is CASSTPGQGYNEQFF. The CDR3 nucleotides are TGCGCCAGCAGCACACCGGGACAGGGGTACAATGAGCAGTTCTTC. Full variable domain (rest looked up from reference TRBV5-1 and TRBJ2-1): KAGVTQTPRYLIKTRGQQVTLSCSPISGHRSVSWYQQTPGQGLQFLFEYFSETQRNKGNFPGRFSGRQFSNSRSEMNVSTLELGDSALYLCASSTPGQGYNEQFFGPGTRLTVL.

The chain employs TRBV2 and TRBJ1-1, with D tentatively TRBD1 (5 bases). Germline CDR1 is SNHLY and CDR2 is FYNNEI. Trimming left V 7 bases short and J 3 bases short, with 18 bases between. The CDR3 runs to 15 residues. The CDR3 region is CASIKGSWGDTEAFF. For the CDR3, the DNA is TGTGCCAGCATTAAGGGATCCTGGGGGGACACTGAAGCTTTCTTT. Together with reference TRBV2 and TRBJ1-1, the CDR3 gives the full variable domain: EPEVTQTPSHQVTQMGQEVILRCVPISNHLYFYWYRQILGQKVEFLVSFYNNEISEKSEIFDDQFSVERPDGSNFTLKIRSTKLEDSAMYFCASIKGSWGDTEAFFGQGTRLTVV.

CDR3 sequence (DNA): TGTGCCAGCAGGACTAGCGGGGGCTCCTACAATGAGCAGTTCTTC. The encoded protein is CASRTSGGSYNEQFF. The chain is built from TRBV6-1 and TRBJ2-1; TRBD2 agrees at 12 bases. Germline V lookup: CDR1 MNHNS, CDR2 SASEGT. J gave up 0 bases and V 6 bases, and 0 bases lay outside the gene matches. The CDR3 totals 15 residues.

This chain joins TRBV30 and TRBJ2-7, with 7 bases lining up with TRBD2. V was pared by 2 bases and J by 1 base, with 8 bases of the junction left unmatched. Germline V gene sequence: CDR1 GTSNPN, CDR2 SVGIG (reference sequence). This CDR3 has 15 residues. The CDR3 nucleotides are TGTGCCTGGAGTTTCCCCTGGGAGGGGTCCTACGAGCAGTACTTC. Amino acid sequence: CAWSFPWEGSYEQYF.

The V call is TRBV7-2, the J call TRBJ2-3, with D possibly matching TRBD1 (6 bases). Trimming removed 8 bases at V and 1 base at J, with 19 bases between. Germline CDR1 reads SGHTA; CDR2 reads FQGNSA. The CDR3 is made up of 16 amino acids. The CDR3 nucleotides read TGTGCCAGCGTACTGTCCCCGGGACAACGCACAGATACGCAGTATTTT. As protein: CASVLSPGQRTDTQYF.